This record covers a single T cell receptor (beta chain). There is no known antigen for this receptor. No quality values exist for individual bases; no much larger clone is one base distant. The data stem from a study of shared clonotypes between healthy human individuals (TCRdb year 2020). Study-level background: Two women and a few men aged 18 to 49 years were included in the cohort. For each donor, CD4 naive and CD4 memory were each run on three plates, CD8 naive on two plates, and CD8 memory on one plate. Blood TCR repertoires of a handful of healthy adults were deeply sequenced to estimate repertoire size and the extent of clonotype sharing between individuals. Different laboratories and diverse techniques were used to prepare libraries and sequence TCR repertoires, to increase sequencing depth and limit assay-specific biases. Between about 0.9 and 8.9 billion PBMCs per donor were obtained by leukapheresis.

The full study reports these points: Pairwise subsampling led to the expectation that sequencing depth would affect the degree of clonotype sharing among donors. Clonotypes shared by all four sorted-subset donors showed higher generation probabilities than non-shared clonotypes. Around 5.4% of naive CD4, approximately 3.7% of naive CD8, around 2.3% of memory CD4, and about 0.4% of memory CD8 clonotypes were shared across a few donors. Estimated clonotype richness was generally larger for naive than for memory subsets. Sampling was restricted to blood, and TCR repertoires in tissue are likely to differ from TCR repertoires in blood. The genetic and exposure-history diversity represented was limited by the small number of donors. Incomplete sequencing was indicated by rarefaction of sorted-subset datasets, despite the large sequencing depth.

Healthy HIV-negative adults with no recently reported acute infections or vaccinations were included as donors. All donors were Caucasian adults living in Nashville, Tennessee, USA. Magnetic negative selection was used to enrich CD4+ T cells, after which naive cells were positively selected on CD45RA and the negative fraction became the memory subset. Blood was collected by leukapheresis, and PBMCs were isolated by Ficoll-Histopaque density gradient centrifugation and then cryopreserved in liquid nitrogen vapor phase. Purity and quantity of every magnetically sorted T cell population were checked by analytical flow cytometry. Genomic DNA was isolated from each sorted fraction and quantified by UV absorbance on a Nanodrop 2000c. TCR CDR3 regions were amplified from genomic DNA by multiplex PCR using the deep immunoSEQ assay. Extracted genomic DNA from each cell subset was spread evenly across all wells of several immunoSEQ 96-well plates, with each plate serving as a replicate. For sorted subsets, about 200 ng genomic DNA, equal to some 28,000 T cell genomes, was loaded into each replicate PCR. The purified libraries were quantified using a Qubit 3.0 fluorometer, sized with a Bioanalyzer 2100, and then quantified again using the KAPA Library Quantification kit. A separate single-read 150-cycle Illumina NextSeq 550 flow cell was used to sequence each immunoSEQ 96-well plate. Processing in the source paper ran as follows. Because only junctional sequences without quality scores were contained in the immunoSEQ output, filtering matching that applied to full-length reads could not be performed. To assign V/J genes and CDR3, sequences were annotated against IMGT germline references using PyIR, a Python wrapper for IgBLAST v1.9. Reads were filtered out if the reads had weak V/J assignments (E-value above 1e-6), no CDR3, stop codons, out-of-frame junctions, or ambiguous translated residues. V3J clonotypes were defined as sequences sharing the same inferred V gene, J gene, and CDR3 amino acid sequence. The percentage overlap between two repertoires was calculated by dividing the number of shared unique clonotypes by the size of the smaller repertoire. RTK rarefaction, the Chao1 estimator, and Recon v2.1 estimates of unobserved clonotypes were used to assess repertoire richness. Generation probabilities were computed with OLGA for all TCRbeta clonotypes obtained by the gDNA method from four donors. Here the immuneACCESS table is served through TCRdb, limited to in-frame sequences with V and J called. Missing clones are a known gap in these copies; in checked studies unresolved V genes cover under half, and the rest lacks a known reason. That table gives V, J and clone size, and the DNA gave D and trimming. The sample yields more than 2 million clones; 85% to 95% were counted once. The ten largest make up approximately 0.13% of the sample.

From the cysteine through the phenylalanine, the CDR3 covers 16 amino acids. Only the CDR3 portion is preserved as DNA: 48 bases, with reading frame beginning at the first base. For CDR1 and CDR2, the germline V gene lists SGHRS and YFSETQ. V is pared back by 0 bases and J by 2 bases, with 14 bases lying between the germline termini. The TCR sequence derives from a young man in good health. Sequencing used naive CD4+ T cells sorted from blood. What the cell subset or site label conveys for this sample: CD45RA+ positively selected. The chain is made from TRBV5-1 and TRBJ1-2; there is no confident call for the D gene. DNA sequence: TGCGCCAGCAGCTTGGGAAGAGGCCTGATGAACTATGGCTACACCTTC. Its coded protein is CASSLGRGLMNYGYTF.